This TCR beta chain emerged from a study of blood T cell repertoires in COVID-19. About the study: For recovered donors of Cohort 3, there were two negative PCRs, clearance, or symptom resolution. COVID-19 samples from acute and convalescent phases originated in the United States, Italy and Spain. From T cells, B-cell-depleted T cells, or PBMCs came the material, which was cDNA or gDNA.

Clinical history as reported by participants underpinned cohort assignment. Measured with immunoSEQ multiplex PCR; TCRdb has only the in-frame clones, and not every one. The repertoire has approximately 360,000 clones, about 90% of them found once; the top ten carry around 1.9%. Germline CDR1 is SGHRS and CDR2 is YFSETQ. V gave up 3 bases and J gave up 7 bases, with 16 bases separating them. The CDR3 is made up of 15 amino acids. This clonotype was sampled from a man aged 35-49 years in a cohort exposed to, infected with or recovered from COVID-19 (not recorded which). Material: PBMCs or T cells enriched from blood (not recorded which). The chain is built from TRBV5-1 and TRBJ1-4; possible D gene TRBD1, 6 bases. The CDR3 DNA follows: TGCGCCAGCAGCTCAGCAGGGGATCCTAGTGAAAAACTGTTTTTT. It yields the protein CASSSAGDPSEKLFF.